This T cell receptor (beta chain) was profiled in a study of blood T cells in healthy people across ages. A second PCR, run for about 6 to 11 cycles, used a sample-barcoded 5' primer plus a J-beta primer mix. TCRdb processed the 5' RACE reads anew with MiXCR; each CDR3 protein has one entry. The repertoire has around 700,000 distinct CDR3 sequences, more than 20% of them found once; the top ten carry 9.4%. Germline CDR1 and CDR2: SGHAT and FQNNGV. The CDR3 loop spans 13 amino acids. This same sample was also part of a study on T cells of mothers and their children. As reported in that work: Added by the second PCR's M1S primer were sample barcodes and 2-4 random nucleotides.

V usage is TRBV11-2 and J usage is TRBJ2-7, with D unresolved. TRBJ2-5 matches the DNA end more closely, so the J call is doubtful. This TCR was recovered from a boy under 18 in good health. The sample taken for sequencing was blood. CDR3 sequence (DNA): TGTGCCAGCGGTATTAGTTGGAAAGAGACCCAGTACTTC. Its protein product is CASGISWKETQYF.